The 5 T cell receptor beta chains below all came from one sample that was sequenced in a study of T cells in Graves' hyperthyroidism and ophthalmopathy. RNA transcripts gave rise to amplified TCR beta CDR3 regions. The TCR CDR3 first-round RT-PCR relied on the HTBI primer set. TCRdb re-analysed the multiplex PCR reads in MiXCR, keeping a single row per CDR3 protein. The sample has 600,000 to 800,000 distinct CDR3 sequences, roughly 32% seen once; the top ten hold 31%. Source material: blood. These receptors were obtained from a woman aged 40 to 55 with Graves' hyperthyroidism.

In the case of this clonotype: A much larger clone differs by one base, so this may be a read error. The chain has TRBV7-9 and TRBJ2-2, with 8 nucleotides matching TRBD1. Germline-derived CDR1 and CDR2 are SEHNR and FQNEAQ (reference sequence). The CDR3 is 13 amino acids. Germline trimming cut 8 bases from V and 5 bases from J; bases unmatched to any gene: 4. The CDR3 sequence is CASGRQGTGELFF. The CDR3 nucleotides read TGTGCCAGCGGCCGACAGGGGACCGGGGAGCTGTTTTTT.

This clonotype was seen ten or more times. V usage is TRBV6-6 and J usage is TRBJ1-1; D call uncertain. The CDR3 sequence is 13 residues long. Germline V CDR1 and CDR2: MNHNY, SVGAGI (reference sequence). The V gene lost 6 bases and the J gene lost 11 bases, with 19 bases spanning the gap. The chain's CDR3 is CASSATWFNGAFF. The CDR3 DNA reads as TGTGCCAGCAGCGCGACGTGGTTCAATGGGGCTTTCTTT.

The chain has TRBV29-1 and TRBJ1-2, with no clear D. Germline loops: CDR1 SQVTM, CDR2 ANQGSEA. Trimming left V 8 bases short and J 2 bases short, with 12 bases between. The CDR3 sequence is 12 residues long. In DNA, the CDR3 is TGCAGCATGGGTTCGGGGAACTATGGCTACACCTTC. It translates to CSMGSGNYGYTF.

This clonotype was counted ten times or more. The DNA for the CDR3 is TGTGCCAGCAGCCCACAGGGACAGGGGATCTACGAGCAGTACTTC. The encoded protein is CASSPQGQGIYEQYF. The chain recombines TRBV7-2 with TRBJ2-7, with TRBD1 identical over 10 bases. Germline V gene sequence: CDR1 SGHTA, CDR2 FQGNSA. J gave up 3 bases and V 5 bases, and 7 bases lay outside the gene matches. The CDR3 contains 15 residues.

This clonotype was seen a handful of times. This sequence joins TRBV12-3 or TRBV12-4 and TRBJ1-1; TRBD1 matches 9 bases. The CDR3 runs to 13 residues. CDR3 residues: CASVSDRGYEAFF. CDR3 nucleotide sequence: TGTGCTAGTGTCTCGGACAGGGGATATGAAGCTTTCTTT.